The next 22 T cell receptor beta chains were all read from a single sample in a study of OX40 agonist ivuxolimab in advanced cancers. Clones were read by immunoSEQ multiplex PCR, and TCRdb kept only the in-frame ones, dropping some. The table has 60,000 to 90,000 clones, roughly 90% seen once. Sequencing used CD4+ or CD8+ T cells sorted from blood, obtained in a trial of the OX40 agonist ivuxolimab. The receptors originated from an adult with an advanced solid tumor such as melanoma, head and neck, liver or kidney cancer.

The sample holds a few counts of this clone. This chain connects TRBV19 to TRBJ2-2, with D possibly being TRBD1 (6 bases). Germline loops: CDR1 LNHDA, CDR2 SQIVND (reference sequence). CDR3 size: 14 residues. Trimming shortened V by 4 bases and J by 5 bases, and 11 bases separated the two germline ends. CDR3 nucleotides: TGTGCCAGTAGTAGAGTCAGGGGAACCGGGGAGCTGTTTTTT. Translation: CASSRVRGTGELFF.

This chain connects TRBV18 to TRBJ2-2, with D perhaps matching TRBD1 or TRBD2 (5 bases each). The V end lost 0 bases, the J end lost 1 base, and 9 bases lay between the germline ends. The CDR3 has 16 amino acids. The germline gives CDR1 KGHSH, CDR2 LQKENI. CDR3 residues: CASSPPAGGNTGELFF. The CDR3 DNA reads TGTGCCAGCTCACCACCTGCTGGGGGGAACACCGGGGAGCTGTTTTTT.

This chain links TRBV6-1 with TRBJ1-3; D might be TRBD1 (6 bases). This CDR3 has 16 amino acids. CDR1 is MNHNS and CDR2 is SASEGT in the germline V gene. Trimming took off 4 bases at V and 2 bases at J, with 15 bases between the two ends. The CDR3 coding sequence is TGTGCCAGCAGTGCGGACAGTTCTTACGCTGGAAACACCATATATTTT. It yields the protein CASSADSSYAGNTIYF.

The V gene is TRBV10-3, the J gene TRBJ2-1, with 9 positions matching TRBD2. The CDR3 is made up of 17 amino acids. V trimming: 6 bases; J trimming: 7 bases; junction bases outside the gene matches: 16. Per the germline V gene, CDR1 is ENHRY and CDR2 is SYGVKD. The CDR3 coding sequence is TGTGCCATCAGCCCGTCCTCGGGCGGGGGGGCTTTAAATGAGCAGTTCTTC. It specifies CAISPSSGGGALNEQFF.

The V gene is TRBV7-9, the J gene TRBJ2-5; 9 bases agree with TRBD2. V shed 4 bases and J 2 bases; nucleotides not matched to a gene: 5. CDR3 length equals 15 residues. Germline loops: CDR1 SEHNR, CDR2 FQNEAQ (reference sequence). This CDR3 reads CASSSASGAQETQYF. The CDR3 DNA reads as TGTGCCAGCAGCTCGGCTAGCGGGGCACAAGAGACCCAGTACTTC.

This clone has only a few counts. V gene TRBV9 combines with J gene TRBJ2-2; D might be TRBD1 or TRBD2, each matching 6 bases. V lost 2 bases to trimming and J lost 4 bases, with 12 bases between them. The CDR3 extends over 15 amino acids. Germline V lookup: CDR1 SGDLS, CDR2 YYNGEE. As DNA, the CDR3 is TGTGCCAGCAGCGTTTCGGGGGCGGGCACCGGGGAGCTGTTTTTT. Its translation: CASSVSGAGTGELFF.

In this sample, this clone turned up once. The rearrangement joins TRBV28 to TRBJ1-2, with 7 bases identical to TRBD1. Trimming took 6 bases from V and 7 from J; bases not matched to a gene: 8. CDR1 is MDHEN, CDR2 SYDVKM, per germline. The CDR3 is 13 amino acids. The CDR3 sequence is CASRPQGVGGYTF. The CDR3 nucleotides read TGTGCCAGCAGGCCCCAGGGGGTAGGTGGCTACACCTTC.

The rearrangement uses TRBV19 and TRBJ2-1; 7 bases fit TRBD1. In germline, CDR1 is LNHDA, CDR2 SQIVND (reference sequence). Germline trimming cut 0 bases from V and 2 bases from J; bases unmatched to any gene: 10. This CDR3 region has 18 residues. CDR3 sequence (DNA): TGTGCCAGTAGTATAGATCAGGCGACAGGGAGCCCCTACAATGAGCAGTTCTTC. This encodes CASSIDQATGSPYNEQFF.

V and J are TRBV7-9 and TRBJ2-5; tentative D call: TRBD2 (5 bases). From germline, CDR1 is SEHNR and CDR2 FQNEAQ (reference sequence). Trimming removed 2 bases at V and 2 bases at J, with 15 bases between. CDR3 length equals 16 residues. The CDR3 here is CASSLWSGWNQETQYF. The DNA of the CDR3 is TGTGCCAGCAGCTTATGGTCGGGGTGGAATCAAGAGACCCAGTACTTC.

The chain carries TRBV6-6 and TRBJ2-7; a possible D gene is TRBD2 (6 bases). Germline-derived CDR1 and CDR2 are MNHNY and SVGAGI (reference sequence). The CDR3 totals 11 residues. The V end was cut by 5 bases, the J end by 12 bases, with 14 bases between. CDR3: CASSLGGPSYF. CDR3 nucleotides: TGTGCCAGCAGTCTCGGGGGTCCTTCGTACTTC.

This CDR3 is CASSSHAEGAYEQYF. The CDR3 DNA reads as TGTGCCAGCAGTTCACATGCCGAGGGGGCGTACGAGCAGTACTTC. The rearrangement links TRBV28 to TRBJ2-7; 7 bases align to TRBD1. After removal of 4 bases from V and 4 bases from J, the junction contained 10 bases not matched to a gene. CDR1 and CDR2 (germline): MDHEN, SYDVKM. The CDR3 is made up of 15 amino acids.

This clone was picked up one time. The rearrangement links TRBV2 to TRBJ1-4, with no clear D. Between the trimmed V and J ends, which lost 6 bases and 0 bases, there was a span of 8 bases. Per the germline V gene, CDR1 is SNHLY and CDR2 is FYNNEI. The CDR3 runs 14 residues. CDR3: CASSESATNEKLFF. DNA of the CDR3: TGTGCCAGCAGCGAAAGCGCAACTAATGAAAAACTGTTTTTT.

This chain connects TRBV4-1 to TRBJ2-3; no clear D. CDR1 and CDR2 from the germline V gene are MGHRA and YSYEKL. V dropped 4 bases and J dropped 2 bases, with 19 bases sitting between them. The CDR3 loop spans 17 amino acids. Here the CDR3 reads CASSPTLWVGFTDTQYF. CDR3 bases: TGCGCCAGCAGCCCCACCCTGTGGGTAGGGTTCACAGATACGCAGTATTTT.

The CDR3 nucleotides read TGTGCCAGCAGCAGAATGGGGGTGAACACTGAAGCTTTCTTT. This encodes CASSRMGVNTEAFF. V is TRBV6-6 and J is TRBJ1-1; tentatively, D is TRBD1 (5 bases). The CDR3 is 14 residues long. Germline CDR1 and CDR2: MNHNY and SVGAGI (reference sequence). Trimming removed 6 bases at V and 0 bases at J, with 11 bases between.

The J gene is TRBJ2-1, the V gene TRBV6-6; D remains unclear. The V gene's germline CDR1 is MNHNY and CDR2 SVGAGI (reference sequence). The CDR3 consists of 13 residues. Trimming shortened V by 8 bases and J by 2 bases, and 10 bases separated the two germline ends. This chain's CDR3 is CASSSRAYNEQFF. In DNA form, the CDR3 reads TGTGCCAGCTCCTCCCGTGCCTACAATGAGCAGTTCTTC.

The chain joins TRBV11-3 to TRBJ1-1, with a weak D call TRBD1 (6 bases). With 0 bases removed from V and 5 bases from J, the gap between germline ends came to 13 bases. The CDR3 length is 15 residues. Germline lookup yields CDR1 SGHNT and CDR2 YENEEA. CDR3 amino acids: CASSLDWEGGTEAFF. The CDR3 bases are TGTGCCAGCAGCTTAGATTGGGAGGGGGGTACTGAAGCTTTCTTT.

CDR3 in DNA: TGCGCCAGCAGCCAAGCGGACAGTACCTACGAGCAGTACTTC. It translates to CASSQADSTYEQYF. J is TRBJ2-7 and V is TRBV4-1; D is possibly TRBD1 (6 bases). Trimming shortened V by 1 base and J by 2 bases, and 9 bases separated the two germline ends. The germline V gene encodes CDR1 MGHRA and CDR2 YSYEKL. The CDR3 has 14 residues.

The chain has TRBV4-1 and TRBJ2-5, with 7 bases aligning to TRBD2. V shed 5 bases, J shed 1 base, and the junction held 7 bases outside the gene matches. Germline loops: CDR1 MGHRA, CDR2 YSYEKL. The CDR3 has 15 residues. The CDR3 nucleotides read TGCGCCAGCAGCATTGGTCCGGGGGGCCAAGAGACCCAGTACTTC. This gives the protein CASSIGPGGQETQYF.

This chain connects TRBV20-1 to TRBJ1-4; D is unclear. CDR3 length equals 11 residues. Per the germline V gene, CDR1 is DFQATT and CDR2 is SNEGSKA (reference sequence). Trimming cost V 6 bases and J 8 bases, with 10 bases left between them. CDR3 protein: CSAISQEKLFF. Written as DNA, the CDR3 is TGCAGTGCCATAAGTCAGGAAAAACTGTTTTTT.

This clone has a handful of counts. Different DNA sequences within this sample yield the same CDR3. V and J are TRBV20-1 and TRBJ2-5; D ambiguous. The CDR3 contains 10 residues. V shed 5 bases and J shed 4 bases, with 5 bases lying between them. From germline, CDR1 is DFQATT and CDR2 SNEGSKA (reference sequence). Here the CDR3 reads CSALGETQYF. CDR3 coding DNA: TGCAGTGCTCTAGGAGAGACCCAGTACTTC.

About this clone itself: Additional DNA sequences in this sample encode the identical CDR3. The chain employs TRBV9 and TRBJ1-1; D is unresolved. The germline CDR1 and CDR2 sequences are SGDLS and YYNGEE. CDR3 length: 13 residues. V lost 0 bases and J 0 bases, leaving 3 bases between the germline ends. The CDR3 DNA reads TGTGCCAGCAGCGTAGCCATGAACACTGAAGCTTTCTTT. Protein: CASSVAMNTEAFF.

CDR3 sequence reads: CASSSPVGGGWTDTQYF. CDR3 sequence (DNA): TGTGCCAGCAGCTCACCCGTCGGGGGGGGATGGACAGATACGCAGTATTTT. This chain uses TRBV11-3 with TRBJ2-3; TRBD2 matches at 8 bases. V shed 4 bases, J shed 3 bases, and the junction held 12 bases outside the gene matches. This CDR3 has 17 amino acids. Germline CDR1 is SGHNT and CDR2 is YENEEA.